The 7 T cell receptor beta chains below were found in one sample sequenced in a study of T cells in Graves' hyperthyroidism and ophthalmopathy. Amplification of TCR beta CDR3 regions used RNA as the template. The study used the HTBI primer set for a first-round RT-PCR of the TCR CDR3. TCRdb itself ran the multiplex PCR reads through MiXCR, one entry per CDR3 protein. This sample has some 600,000 distinct CDR3 sequences, with just over 45% found just once. Specimen: peripheral blood or thyroid tissue (not recorded which). Receptor source: a woman aged 18-35 years with Graves' hyperthyroidism.

This clonotype has a handful of counts. The chain joins TRBV7-9 to TRBJ1-1, with D perhaps TRBD1 (5 bases). This CDR3 region has 13 residues. Deletions cut 3 bases from V and 6 bases from J, with 11 bases between. The germline gives CDR1 SEHNR, CDR2 FQNEAQ (reference sequence). The CDR3 sequence is CASSFLEGPEAFF. CDR3 sequence (DNA): TGTGCCAGCAGCTTTTTGGAGGGGCCTGAAGCTTTCTTT.

This chain joins TRBV20-1 and TRBJ2-7; D may be TRBD2 (5 bases). Trimming removed 3 bases from V and 3 bases from J, with 12 bases in between. CDR1 is DFQATT and CDR2 is SNEGSKA in the germline V gene (reference sequence). The CDR3 spans 13 residues. CDR3 coding DNA: TGCAGTGCTAGGGAAACTAGACGCTACGAGCAGTACTTC. This gives the protein CSARETRRYEQYF.

This clonotype was detected a few times. The chain recombines TRBV20-1 with TRBJ2-7; 9 nucleotides agree with TRBD1. V lost 8 bases, J lost 5 bases, and 7 bases stayed unmatched. The CDR3 sequence is 12 residues long. CDR1 and CDR2 from the germline V gene are DFQATT and SNEGSKA (reference sequence). The CDR3 region has the DNA TGCAGTACCGGGACAGGGTATCACGAGCAGTACTTC. Amino acids: CSTGTGYHEQYF.

The rearrangement links TRBV7-9 to TRBJ2-7; D may be TRBD1 or TRBD2 (7 bases each). Trimming took 4 bases from V and 1 from J, leaving 20 bases between them. CDR3 length: 17 residues. Germline V gives CDR1 SEHNR, CDR2 FQNEAQ (reference sequence). The CDR3 nucleotides read TGTGCCAGCAGCTCTCCGAGCGGGGACAGAAGGTCCTACGAGCAGTACTTC. Its translation is CASSSPSGDRRSYEQYF.

The V gene is TRBV7-2, the J gene TRBJ2-7; D might be TRBD1 (5 bases). The germline V gene encodes CDR1 SGHTA and CDR2 FQGNSA. The CDR3 consists of 14 residues. Trimming pared 3 bases from V and 2 bases from J, leaving 11 bases between. CDR3 in amino acids: CASSFRQFTYEQYF. The CDR3 region has the DNA TGTGCCAGCAGCTTCCGACAGTTTACCTACGAGCAGTACTTC.

The chain joins TRBV10-3 to TRBJ2-5, with 9 bases that match TRBD1. The V and J ends lost 6 bases and 6 bases, in that order; junction bases with no gene match: 8. Germline V gene lookup returns CDR1 ENHRY and CDR2 SYGVKD. The CDR3 has 14 residues. CDR3 region: CAIREGQGGQTQYF. CDR3 nucleotide sequence: TGTGCCATCAGAGAGGGACAGGGCGGTCAGACCCAGTACTTC.

The CDR3 region has the DNA TGTGCCATCAGTGCCGGGGATCAGCCCCAGCATTTT. Amino acids: CAISAGDQPQHF. The chain has TRBV10-3 and TRBJ1-5, with D uncertain. There are 12 residues in the CDR3. V lost 4 bases to trimming and J lost 5 bases, with 6 bases between them. Germline assignment: CDR1 ENHRY and CDR2 SYGVKD.